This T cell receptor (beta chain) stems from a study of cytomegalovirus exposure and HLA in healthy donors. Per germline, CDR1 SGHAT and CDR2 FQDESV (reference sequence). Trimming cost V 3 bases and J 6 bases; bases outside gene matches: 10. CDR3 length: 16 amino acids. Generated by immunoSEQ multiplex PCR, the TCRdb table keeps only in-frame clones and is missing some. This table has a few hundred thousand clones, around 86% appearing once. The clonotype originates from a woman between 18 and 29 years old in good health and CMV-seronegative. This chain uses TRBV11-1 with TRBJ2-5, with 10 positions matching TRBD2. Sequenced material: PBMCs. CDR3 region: CASSFVERGGRKTQYF. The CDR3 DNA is TGTGCCAGCAGCTTCGTGGAGCGGGGGGGCCGTAAGACCCAGTACTTC.